This TCR beta chain was obtained from a study of shared clonotypes between healthy human individuals. Here immunoSEQ multiplex PCR was the method, and the copy in TCRdb shows in-frame clones only, minus some. The data contain roughly 2.2 million clones, approximately 93% of them singletons. The CDR3 extends over 13 amino acids. The germline CDR1 and CDR2 sequences are SEHNR and FQNEAQ (reference sequence). V gave up 5 bases and J gave up 2 bases; unmatched junction bases: 3. The study's findings and limits: A handful of donors held approximately 4.5% of naive CD4 clonotypes in common. Expectations were that clonotype sharing among donors would be affected by sequencing depth.

About this clone itself: The antigen remains undetermined.

V and J are TRBV7-9 and TRBJ2-7; TRBD1 matches at 7 bases. This sequence originates from a man younger than 35 in good health. Some clones in this sample may be carry-over from other donors' samples. The sample taken for sequencing was naive CD4+ T cells from PBMCs. Subset indicated: CD45RA+ positively selected. The CDR3 sequence: CASSPGQTYEQYF. Here the CDR3 DNA reads TGTGCCAGCAGCCCGGGACAGACCTACGAGCAGTACTTC.